The sample holds a few counts of the clone carrying this TCR beta chain. Its antigen remains unidentified. The sample belongs to a study of CD8 T cells in ankylosing spondylitis. The germline V gene has CDR1 KGHDR and CDR2 SFDVKD. There are 13 residues in the CDR3. The V and J ends lost 4 bases and 2 bases respectively, with 6 bases between them. General study points: It appeared that ankylosing spondylitis blood was characterized by a TCR beta motif of several highly homologous variants.

For TCR beta, libraries came from quantitative 5'-RACE with molecular barcodes. From the 5' RACE reads, TCRdb called clonotypes with MiXCR, one entry per CDR3 protein. The data show a few hundred thousand distinct CDR3 sequences, over 9.5% seen once. The TCR comes from a male donor with ankylosing spondylitis or in good health (not recorded which). What was sequenced was blood, either unsorted or a sorted T cell fraction (not recorded which). The chain carries TRBV24-1 and TRBJ2-3, with TRBD1 as a possible D gene (5 bases). The CDR3 loop is CATSEQATDTQYF. The DNA of the CDR3 is TGTGCCACCAGTGAACAGGCCACAGATACGCAGTATTTT.